This T cell receptor beta chain was retrieved from a study of blood T cell repertoires in COVID-19. Germline CDR1 reads SNHLY; CDR2 reads FYNNEI. V lost 6 bases and J lost 3; bases outside the gene matches: 3. The CDR3 runs 15 residues. Only in-frame clones appear in the TCRdb table, and some are missing; sequencing was by immunoSEQ multiplex PCR. The sample shows 150,000 to 200,000 clones, over 60% of them seen only once. This sequence originates from a woman in her 70s with acute or convalescent COVID-19. Sequenced: peripheral blood. The rearrangement links TRBV2 to TRBJ2-7, with TRBD2 matching over 15 bases. The DNA of the CDR3 is TGTGCCAGCAGATGGGGACTAGCGGGAGGCTACGAGCAGTACTTC. Translated: CASRWGLAGGYEQYF. Combining the CDR3 with reference TRBV2 and TRBJ2-7 gives the whole variable domain EPEVTQTPSHQVTQMGQEVILRCVPISNHLYFYWYRQILGQKVEFLVSFYNNEISEKSEIFDDQFSVERPDGSNFTLKIRSTKLEDSAMYFCASRWGLAGGYEQYFGPGTRLTVT.